This T cell receptor beta chain is drawn from a study of T-cell reconstitution after alpha-beta-depleted transplantation in children (TCRdb year 2016). Broadly, across the study: Using TCR repertoire profiling, the study quantitatively followed how T-cell immune reconstitution unfolded in children after TCRalphabeta/CD19-depleted allogeneic hematopoietic cell transplantation. Overall study results and their limits: In some patients, high TCRbeta diversity at day 60 was attributed to recipient T cells and intrathymic progenitors that had survived conditioning. Hyperexpanded clone frequencies declined over subsequent months; after one year, T-cell counts and TCRbeta diversity were mostly attributed to newly produced T cells. About two months after transplant, the apparently early recovery of alphabetaT-cell counts reportedly depended on just several hundred clones that had expanded rapidly and came from non-depleted graft cells.

Library preparation employed PCR. Sequenced using an Illumina HiSeq 2500. TCR libraries were prepared with molecular barcoding, using unique molecular identifiers to normalize TCRbeta repertoire quantification. TCRdb itself trimmed the public reads at Q25 with fastp, ran MiXCR and retained productive beta chains. Each entry is one CDR3 protein sequence, shown with its most common DNA and genes. The sample table contains a few hundred thousand distinct CDR3 sequences; only one count was recorded for under 20% of them. The ten top clones hold roughly 29% of the sample. The cysteine opens and the phenylalanine closes a CDR3 of 12 amino acids. Solely the CDR3 DNA is kept, with 36 bases framed from the first base. V and J are truncated by 6 bases and 9 bases respectively, leaving an intervening sequence of 12 bases. This clonotype was counted only a few times. Its binding antigen is unknown. No base quality values were provided; no much bigger clone lies one nucleotide off.

The intended sense of this specimen's treatment or condition label: allogeneic hematopoietic cell transplantation with graft depleted of TCRalphabeta T cells and CD19 B cells. The children who served as transplant recipients had been given grafts of TCRalphabeta/CD19-depleted allogeneic hematopoietic cells. Sequenced material: PBMCs, mostly from graft donor cells, taken 360 days after TCRalphabeta/CD19-depleted stem cell transplant. The receptor's source is a boy in the first two years of life who had a stem cell transplant for Wiskott-Aldrich syndrome, so the T cells may come from the graft donor. The sequence links TRBV12-3 or TRBV12-4 to TRBJ2-1; D gene: possibly TRBD1, on 5 matching bases. The sequenced DNA is TGTGCCAGCAGCCTACAGGATGTTGAGCAGTTCTTC. Its amino acids are CASSLQDVEQFF.